A single sample is the source of the 9 T cell receptor beta chains below, sequenced in a study of cytomegalovirus exposure and HLA in healthy donors (dated by TCRdb to 2016 to 2017). Receptor libraries were prepared by the immunoSEQ multiplex PCR assay. For the multiplex PCR, a mixture combining 60 forward primers for TCR Vbeta segments and 13 reverse primers for TCR Jbeta segments was used. In TCRdb, the immuneACCESS table is reduced to in-frame sequences with V and J assigned. These tables do not hold every clone; where another copy was compared, an unresolved V gene accounts for under half, and the others remain unexplained. Counted in this sample were approximately 180,000 clones; around 85% of them appeared once. About 1.8% of the sample rests with the top ten. The sample taken for sequencing was PBMCs. These receptors all come from a man between 18 and 35 years old in good health and CMV-seronegative.

This chain joins TRBV4-3 and TRBJ1-2, with 8 bases aligning to TRBD1. Germline V gene sequence: CDR1 LGHNA, CDR2 YSLEER. With 1 base clipped from V and 7 bases from J, the junction kept 8 bases outside the gene matches. This CDR3 region has 15 residues. The CDR3 loop reads CASSQGTGTSFGYTF. As DNA, the CDR3 is TGCGCCAGCAGCCAAGGGACAGGGACCTCTTTTGGCTACACCTTC.

The gene calls are TRBV30 and TRBJ2-7; 9 bases fit TRBD2. Germline V gene lookup returns CDR1 GTSNPN and CDR2 SVGIG (reference sequence). This CDR3 contains 17 residues. V trimming: 4 bases; J trimming: 7 bases; junction bases outside the gene matches: 20. CDR3 sequence: CAWNLGRWREGSGEQYF. The CDR3 nucleotides are TGTGCCTGGAATTTAGGGAGGTGGCGGGAGGGCTCAGGGGAGCAGTACTTC.

This clone was observed a few times. This chain uses TRBV28 with TRBJ2-7; 7 bases fit TRBD2. Germline V CDR1 and CDR2: MDHEN, SYDVKM. The CDR3 spans 13 residues. The V and J ends lost 8 bases and 2 bases, in that order; junction bases with no gene match: 6. The CDR3 reads CASLGGLPYEQYF. The CDR3 nucleotides are TGTGCCAGCTTGGGGGGGTTACCCTACGAGCAGTACTTC. Looking up the rest from reference TRBV28 and TRBJ2-7 gives the full variable domain: DVKVTQSSRYLVKRTGEKVFLECVQDMDHENMFWYRQDPGLGLRLIYFSYDVKMKEKGDIPEGYSVSREKKERFSLILESASTNQTSMYLCASLGGLPYEQYFGPGTRLTVT.

This chain links TRBV5-4 with TRBJ1-1; D is possibly TRBD1 (6 bases). CDR1 SGHNT and CDR2 YYREEE come from the germline V gene (reference sequence). V was trimmed by 0 bases and J by 0 bases, leaving 9 bases between them. This CDR3 is built from 15 residues. CDR3: CASSLEQGMNTEAFF. The CDR3 DNA is TGTGCCAGCAGCTTGGAGCAGGGGATGAACACTGAAGCTTTCTTT.

Notes on this clone: Other DNA sequences in this specimen translate into the identical CDR3. V gene TRBV18 combines with J gene TRBJ2-7, with TRBD2 as a possible D gene (5 bases). The germline V and J ends were trimmed by 3 bases and 3 bases, with 9 bases remaining between them. The length of the CDR3 is 13 residues. Per the germline V gene, CDR1 is KGHSH and CDR2 is LQKENI. The CDR3 DNA follows: TGTGCCAGCTCACCTGGAGGTGGCTACGAGCAGTACTTC. This encodes CASSPGGGYEQYF. The full variable domain, with the rest looked up from reference TRBV18 and TRBJ2-7, is NAGVMQNPRHLVRRRGQEARLRCSPMKGHSHVYWYRQLPEEGLKFMVYLQKENIIDESGMPKERFSAEFPKEGPSILRIQQVVRGDSAAYFCASSPGGGYEQYFGPGTRLTVT.

V usage is TRBV7-9 and J usage is TRBJ2-5; D gene uncertain. This CDR3 is built from 18 residues. Germline-derived CDR1 and CDR2 are SEHNR and FQNEAQ (reference sequence). Trimming removed 2 bases at V and 2 bases at J, with 21 bases between. In DNA, the CDR3 is TGTGCCAGCAGCTTACCAATTACTCCTGTTCATCATCAAGAGACCCAGTACTTC. Residues: CASSLPITPVHHQETQYF.

The rearrangement links TRBV6-6 to TRBJ1-2; 7 nucleotides line up with TRBD1. The trim removed 4 bases at V and 8 bases at J, leaving 7 bases unmatched. From germline, CDR1 is MNHNY and CDR2 SVGAGI (reference sequence). The CDR3 has 13 amino acids. CDR3 region: CASSSTGKGGYTF. Written as DNA, the CDR3 is TGTGCCAGCAGTTCGACAGGGAAAGGCGGCTACACCTTC.

The genes are TRBV6-1 and TRBJ2-7, with D possibly being TRBD2 (5 bases). CDR1 and CDR2 from the germline V gene are MNHNS and SASEGT. The V gene lost 1 base and the J gene lost 0 bases, with 10 bases spanning the gap. The CDR3 sequence is 15 residues long. DNA of the CDR3: TGTGCCAGCAGTGAAGGTGGACTCCTCTCCTACGAGCAGTACTTC. Protein product: CASSEGGLLSYEQYF.

J is TRBJ2-5 and V is TRBV5-6; 10 bases agree with TRBD1. Per germline, CDR1 SGHDT and CDR2 YYEEEE. The CDR3 is made up of 15 amino acids. V was pared by 4 bases and J by 0 bases, with 3 bases of the junction left unmatched. CDR3 sequence: CASSGGQGNQETQYF. The CDR3 DNA reads TGTGCCAGCAGCGGGGGACAGGGGAACCAAGAGACCCAGTACTTC.